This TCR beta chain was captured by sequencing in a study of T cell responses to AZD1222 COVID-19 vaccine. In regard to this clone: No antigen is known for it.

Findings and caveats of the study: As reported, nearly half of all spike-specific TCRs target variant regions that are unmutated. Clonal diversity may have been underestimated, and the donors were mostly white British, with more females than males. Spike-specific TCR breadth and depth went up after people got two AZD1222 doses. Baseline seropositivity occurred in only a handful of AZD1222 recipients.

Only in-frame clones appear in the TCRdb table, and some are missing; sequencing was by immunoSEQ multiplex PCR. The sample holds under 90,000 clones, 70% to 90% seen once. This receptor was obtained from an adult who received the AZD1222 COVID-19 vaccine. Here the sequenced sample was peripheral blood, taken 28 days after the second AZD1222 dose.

In nucleotides, the CDR3 is TGTGCCAGCAGTTATCTCTCTGGAAACACCATATATTTT. Translation: CASSYLSGNTIYF. The chain is built from TRBV19 and TRBJ1-3; no firm D call. V shed 9 bases and J shed 0 bases, with 9 bases lying between them. From germline, CDR1 is LNHDA and CDR2 SQIVND (reference sequence). The CDR3 is 13 residues long.